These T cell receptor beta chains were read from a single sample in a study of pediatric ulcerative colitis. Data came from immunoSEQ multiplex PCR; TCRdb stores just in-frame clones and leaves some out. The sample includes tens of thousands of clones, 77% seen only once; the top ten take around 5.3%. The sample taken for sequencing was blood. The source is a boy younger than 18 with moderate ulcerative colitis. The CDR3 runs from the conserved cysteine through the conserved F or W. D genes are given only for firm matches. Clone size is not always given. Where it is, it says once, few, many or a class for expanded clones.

CDR3 DNA: TGCGCCAGCAGCCAGGGACTAGCGGGGGCCCCCGGGTCAGAGACCCAGTACTTC; CDR3 protein: CASSQGLAGAPGSETQYF; D gene: TRBD2; CDR3 length: 18; V gene: TRBV5-1; clone size: .; J gene: TRBJ2-5
CDR3 DNA: TGTGCCAGTACCCAGACAGGGGTCTATGGCTACACCTTC; CDR3 protein: CASTQTGVYGYTF; D gene: TRBD1; CDR3 length: 13; V gene: TRBV19; clone size: .; J gene: TRBJ1-2
CDR3 DNA: TGCGCCAGCAGGACAGGGGGAGATGAAAAACTGTTTTTT; CDR3 protein: CASRTGGDEKLFF; D gene: TRBD1; CDR3 length: 13; V gene: TRBV5-1; clone size: few; J gene: TRBJ1-4
CDR3 DNA: TGTGCCTGGAACGGGGAGACAGGGATGCCCTACGAGCAGTACTTC; CDR3 protein: CAWNGETGMPYEQYF; D gene: TRBD1; CDR3 length: 15; V gene: TRBV30; clone size: .; J gene: TRBJ2-7
CDR3 DNA: TGTGCCAGCAGCTTAGTATCGGCGGAAAAACTGTTTTTT; CDR3 protein: CASSLVSAEKLFF; D gene: .; CDR3 length: 13; V gene: TRBV7-9; clone size: .; J gene: TRBJ1-4
CDR3 DNA: TGTGCCAGCAGCCCGACTAGCGGGCGCTCCTACAATGAGCAGTTCTTC; CDR3 protein: CASSPTSGRSYNEQFF; D gene: TRBD2; CDR3 length: 16; V gene: TRBV4-2; clone size: .; J gene: TRBJ2-1
CDR3 DNA: TGTGCCAGCAGCGGGACTCTGGTCGAATACGAGCAGTACTTC; CDR3 protein: CASSGTLVEYEQYF; D gene: .; CDR3 length: 14; V gene: TRBV11-2; clone size: .; J gene: TRBJ2-7
CDR3 DNA: TGTGCCAGCAGTGACGGGGTCAGGGGGGGCACGGGCTACGAGCAGTACTTC; CDR3 protein: CASSDGVRGGTGYEQYF; D gene: .; CDR3 length: 17; V gene: TRBV6-1; clone size: .; J gene: TRBJ2-7
CDR3 DNA: TGTGCCAGCAGCGCGCAGGGGTACGCCACTGAAGCTTTCTTT; CDR3 protein: CASSAQGYATEAFF; D gene: .; CDR3 length: 14; V gene: TRBV9; clone size: few; J gene: TRBJ1-1
CDR3 DNA: TGTGCCAGCAGCTTAGATACGAGGCAGGAACCTAACTATGGCTACACCTTC; CDR3 protein: CASSLDTRQEPNYGYTF; D gene: .; CDR3 length: 17; V gene: TRBV11-3; clone size: .; J gene: TRBJ1-2
CDR3 DNA: TGCAGCGTGTTTAGCGGGAGGTCGGGGAATGAGCAGTTCTTC; CDR3 protein: CSVFSGRSGNEQFF; D gene: TRBD2; CDR3 length: 14; V gene: TRBV29-1; clone size: .; J gene: TRBJ2-1
CDR3 DNA: TGTGCTAGTGGTATAACCGGGAACCCCTACGAGCAGTACTTC; CDR3 protein: CASGITGNPYEQYF; D gene: .; CDR3 length: 14; V gene: TRBV12-5; clone size: few; J gene: TRBJ2-7
CDR3 DNA: TGTGCCTGGAGTCATATAGGTCACTCCTACGAGCAGTACTTC; CDR3 protein: CAWSHIGHSYEQYF; D gene: .; CDR3 length: 14; V gene: TRBV30; clone size: .; J gene: TRBJ2-7
CDR3 DNA: TGTGCCAGCAGCCCCCCAGAAGCAGGATTACAGTATTTT; CDR3 protein: CASSPPEAGLQYF; D gene: .; CDR3 length: 13; V gene: TRBV7-9; clone size: once; J gene: TRBJ2-3
CDR3 DNA: TGTGCCAGCAGTGAACTAGCGGGGGGAGATCAAGAGACCCAGTACTTC; CDR3 protein: CASSELAGGDQETQYF; D gene: TRBD2; CDR3 length: 16; V gene: TRBV6-1; clone size: .; J gene: TRBJ2-5
CDR3 DNA: TGTGCCAGCAGCGTAGAGGGTGCGACATCTAACTATGGCTACACCTTC; CDR3 protein: CASSVEGATSNYGYTF; D gene: .; CDR3 length: 16; V gene: TRBV9; clone size: .; J gene: TRBJ1-2
CDR3 DNA: TGTGCCAGCAGCGTAGACAGGGGGCCTAATCAGCCCCAGCATTTT; CDR3 protein: CASSVDRGPNQPQHF; D gene: TRBD1; CDR3 length: 15; V gene: TRBV9; clone size: .; J gene: TRBJ1-5
CDR3 DNA: TGTGCCTGGAGTGCTAGCGGGTTCAATGAGCAGTTCTTC; CDR3 protein: CAWSASGFNEQFF; D gene: TRBD2; CDR3 length: 13; V gene: TRBV30; clone size: .; J gene: TRBJ2-1
CDR3 DNA: TGTGCCAGTAGTATAGGGGCAGGGTGGGACTACGAGCAGTACTTC; CDR3 protein: CASSIGAGWDYEQYF; D gene: .; CDR3 length: 15; V gene: TRBV19; clone size: few; J gene: TRBJ2-7
CDR3 DNA: TGCGCCAGCAGCCTGACTAGCGAAGAGACCCAGTACTTC; CDR3 protein: CASSLTSEETQYF; D gene: TRBD2; CDR3 length: 13; V gene: TRBV5-1; clone size: .; J gene: TRBJ2-5
CDR3 DNA: TGTGCCAGCAGCTCCTTCGGGACTAGCGGGGGTCGATCCGGGGAGCTGTTTTTT; CDR3 protein: CASSSFGTSGGRSGELFF; D gene: TRBD2; CDR3 length: 18; V gene: TRBV7-6; clone size: .; J gene: TRBJ2-2
CDR3 DNA: TGTGCCAGCAGCCAAGAAGGAGGACGGTTGAACACTGAAGCTTTCTTT; CDR3 protein: CASSQEGGRLNTEAFF; D gene: .; CDR3 length: 16; V gene: TRBV4-2; clone size: .; J gene: TRBJ1-1
CDR3 DNA: TGTGCCAGCAGCTTAGTGGGGCGGCAGAGACTGTTTTTT; CDR3 protein: CASSLVGRQRLFF; D gene: .; CDR3 length: 13; V gene: TRBV7-9; clone size: .; J gene: TRBJ1-4
CDR3 DNA: TGTGCCAGCAGCGTCCGGGACAGTAATCAGCCCCAGCATTTT; CDR3 protein: CASSVRDSNQPQHF; D gene: TRBD1; CDR3 length: 14; V gene: TRBV7-9; clone size: .; J gene: TRBJ1-5
CDR3 DNA: TGTGCCAGTAGTATTATACTAGCGGGAGCTTACAATGAGCAGTTCTTC; CDR3 protein: CASSIILAGAYNEQFF; D gene: TRBD2; CDR3 length: 16; V gene: TRBV19; clone size: .; J gene: TRBJ2-1
CDR3 DNA: TGTGCCAGCAGTGACGCTGGGGTGTCGGCAGATACGCAGTATTTT; CDR3 protein: CASSDAGVSADTQYF; D gene: .; CDR3 length: 15; V gene: TRBV6-4; clone size: once; J gene: TRBJ2-3
CDR3 DNA: TGTGCCAGCAGCGTAGGGCGGGCAACTAATGAAAAACTGTTTTTT; CDR3 protein: CASSVGRATNEKLFF; D gene: .; CDR3 length: 15; V gene: TRBV9; clone size: .; J gene: TRBJ1-4
CDR3 DNA: TGTGCCAGTAGTAATTCACTGTTCTATGGCTACACCTTC; CDR3 protein: CASSNSLFYGYTF; D gene: .; CDR3 length: 13; V gene: TRBV19; clone size: few; J gene: TRBJ1-2
CDR3 DNA: TGTGCCAGCAGTGAAATGGGGGACACTGAAGCTTTCTTT; CDR3 protein: CASSEMGDTEAFF; D gene: .; CDR3 length: 13; V gene: TRBV6-1; clone size: few; J gene: TRBJ1-1
CDR3 DNA: TGTGCCAGCAGCTTACTAGCGGGGGCCTCCACAGATACGCAGTATTTT; CDR3 protein: CASSLLAGASTDTQYF; D gene: TRBD2; CDR3 length: 16; V gene: TRBV7-3; clone size: .; J gene: TRBJ2-3
CDR3 DNA: TGTGCCAGCAGGTTGGGACTAGGGGTATTCGCTGAGCAGTTCTTC; CDR3 protein: CASRLGLGVFAEQFF; D gene: TRBD2; CDR3 length: 15; V gene: TRBV2; clone size: .; J gene: TRBJ2-1
CDR3 DNA: TGTGCCAGCAGTGAAGTAGGATGGTCGGGGGAGACCCAGTACTTC; CDR3 protein: CASSEVGWSGETQYF; D gene: .; CDR3 length: 15; V gene: TRBV2; clone size: .; J gene: TRBJ2-5
CDR3 DNA: TGTGCCAGCAGCCCGACAGGGGGAGAGACCCAGTACTTC; CDR3 protein: CASSPTGGETQYF; D gene: TRBD1; CDR3 length: 13; V gene: TRBV5-6; clone size: .; J gene: TRBJ2-5
CDR3 DNA: TGTGCCAGCAGCTTAGAGGAAGACTCCTACGAGCAGTACTTC; CDR3 protein: CASSLEEDSYEQYF; D gene: .; CDR3 length: 14; V gene: TRBV11-2; clone size: .; J gene: TRBJ2-7
CDR3 DNA: TGTGCCAGCTCGCCGGAGGGGCCTCCTCCGGAAAAACTGTTTTTT; CDR3 protein: CASSPEGPPPEKLFF; D gene: .; CDR3 length: 15; V gene: TRBV18; clone size: .; J gene: TRBJ1-4
CDR3 DNA: TGTGCCAGCAGTGAAGGGTTAGGGAACTCTTTTCCCCAGCATTTT; CDR3 protein: CASSEGLGNSFPQHF; D gene: .; CDR3 length: 15; V gene: TRBV2; clone size: once; J gene: TRBJ1-5
CDR3 DNA: TGCGCCAGCAGTGCCAATCCGGGACAGGGGGAACACAGGGGGAACAGCGAGCAGTACTTC; CDR3 protein: CASSANPGQGEHRGNSEQYF; D gene: TRBD1; CDR3 length: 20; V gene: TRBV10-1; clone size: .; J gene: TRBJ2-7
CDR3 DNA: TGTGCCAGCCAGCCGATCTGGGGCACAGATACGCAGTATTTT; CDR3 protein: CASQPIWGTDTQYF; D gene: .; CDR3 length: 14; V gene: TRBV2; clone size: .; J gene: TRBJ2-3
CDR3 DNA: TGTGCCATCAGCGGGAGTGTTAATCAGCCCCAGCATTTT; CDR3 protein: CAISGSVNQPQHF; D gene: .; CDR3 length: 13; V gene: TRBV10-3; clone size: .; J gene: TRBJ1-5
CDR3 DNA: TGCGCCAGCAGCCACCCCCAGGCTAACGGGGGGACCACCGGGGAGCTGTTTTTT; CDR3 protein: CASSHPQANGGTTGELFF; D gene: TRBD2; CDR3 length: 18; V gene: TRBV4-1; clone size: .; J gene: TRBJ2-2
CDR3 DNA: TGTGCCAGTGACCACAGGGGAAATGAGCAGTTCTTC; CDR3 protein: CASDHRGNEQFF; D gene: TRBD1; CDR3 length: 12; V gene: TRBV19; clone size: .; J gene: TRBJ2-1
CDR3 DNA: TGTGCCAGCAGGCCGGGCTCTGGGGCCAACGTCCTGACTTTC; CDR3 protein: CASRPGSGANVLTF; D gene: .; CDR3 length: 14; V gene: TRBV11-3; clone size: .; J gene: TRBJ2-6
CDR3 DNA: TGTGCCAGCAGACAAACAGGGGAGAATGGCTACACCTTC; CDR3 protein: CASRQTGENGYTF; D gene: TRBD1; CDR3 length: 13; V gene: TRBV6-1; clone size: .; J gene: TRBJ1-2
CDR3 DNA: TGTGCCAGTAGCATCGGGGGACAGCGCTATAGGGGTAGCAATCAGCCCCAGCATTTT; CDR3 protein: CASSIGGQRYRGSNQPQHF; D gene: TRBD1; CDR3 length: 19; V gene: TRBV19; clone size: .; J gene: TRBJ1-5
CDR3 DNA: TGTGCCAGCCGCGCAGGGGGGTCGGATGAAAAACTGTTTTTT; CDR3 protein: CASRAGGSDEKLFF; D gene: TRBD1; CDR3 length: 14; V gene: TRBV6-1; clone size: .; J gene: TRBJ1-4
CDR3 DNA: TGTGCCACCAGCAGAGATTACCCTCAGGGTGGGTCCTACGAGCAGTACTTC; CDR3 protein: CATSRDYPQGGSYEQYF; D gene: .; CDR3 length: 17; V gene: TRBV15; clone size: once; J gene: TRBJ2-7
CDR3 DNA: TGTGCCTGGCGCCTCCTACAGGGGGCCGGGGAGACCCAGTACTTC; CDR3 protein: CAWRLLQGAGETQYF; D gene: TRBD1; CDR3 length: 15; V gene: TRBV30; clone size: .; J gene: TRBJ2-5
CDR3 DNA: TGCGCCAGCAGCCCGACTTTAGTTAGAGGCACTGAAGCTTTCTTT; CDR3 protein: CASSPTLVRGTEAFF; D gene: .; CDR3 length: 15; V gene: TRBV5-1; clone size: .; J gene: TRBJ1-1
CDR3 DNA: TGCGCCAGCAGTGAGTCCCCGGACTATGGCTACACCTTC; CDR3 protein: CASSESPDYGYTF; D gene: .; CDR3 length: 13; V gene: TRBV10-2; clone size: few; J gene: TRBJ1-2
CDR3 DNA: TGTGCCAGCAGTCGAAGGGACAGTTACAATCAGCCCCAGCATTTT; CDR3 protein: CASSRRDSYNQPQHF; D gene: TRBD1; CDR3 length: 15; V gene: TRBV2; clone size: .; J gene: TRBJ1-5
CDR3 DNA: TGCGCCAGCAGCCAAGATCTACTGGGGTACAAAGCTTTCTTT; CDR3 protein: CASSQDLLGYKAFF; D gene: .; CDR3 length: 14; V gene: TRBV4-3; clone size: .; J gene: TRBJ1-1
CDR3 DNA: TGTGCCACCAGCAGAGATCTAGCGGGAGTCATCTACGAGCAGTACTTC; CDR3 protein: CATSRDLAGVIYEQYF; D gene: TRBD2; CDR3 length: 16; V gene: TRBV15; clone size: .; J gene: TRBJ2-7
CDR3 DNA: TGTGCCAGCAACGACGGGATCTCGAAGTGGGAGACCCAGTACTTC; CDR3 protein: CASNDGISKWETQYF; D gene: .; CDR3 length: 15; V gene: TRBV5-6; clone size: .; J gene: TRBJ2-5
CDR3 DNA: TGTGCCAGCAGTGTACATCAGAAACCCTACGAGCAGTACTTC; CDR3 protein: CASSVHQKPYEQYF; D gene: .; CDR3 length: 14; V gene: TRBV25-1; clone size: .; J gene: TRBJ2-7
CDR3 DNA: TGCGCCAGCAGCCAAGATCACCTGAACCCCTACGAGCAGTACTTC; CDR3 protein: CASSQDHLNPYEQYF; D gene: .; CDR3 length: 15; V gene: TRBV4-3; clone size: .; J gene: TRBJ2-7